This T cell receptor beta chain was captured by sequencing in a study of CD8 T cells in ankylosing spondylitis. General study findings and limits: Ankylosing spondylitis blood seemed to carry a telltale TCR beta motif made of several highly homologous variants.

Of note for this clonotype: No antigen is known for it.

Libraries of TCR beta came from quantitative 5'-RACE with molecular barcodes. TCRdb redid the calling of the 5' RACE reads with MiXCR, one entry per CDR3 protein. The data show approximately 540,000 distinct CDR3 sequences, approximately 11% seen once. This CDR3 spans 15 amino acids. With V trimmed by 9 bases and J by 7 bases, 17 bases remained unmatched. Germline CDR1 and CDR2: LNHDA and SQIVND (reference sequence). The source is a male donor with ankylosing spondylitis. The chain joins TRBV19 to TRBJ2-7; TRBD2 agrees at 8 bases. The sequencing sample was made of blood, either unsorted or a sorted T cell fraction (not recorded which). For the CDR3, the DNA is TGTGCCAGCGAATTCTCGAGCGGGAGCTTTCGGGAGCAGTACTTC. The encoded protein is CASEFSSGSFREQYF. Full variable domain (outside the CDR3, taken from reference TRBV19 and TRBJ2-7): DGGITQSPKYLFRKEGQNVTLSCEQNLNHDAMYWYRQDPGQGLRLIYYSQIVNDFQKGDIAEGYSVSREKKESFPLTVTSAQKNPTAFYLCASEFSSGSFREQYFGPGTRLTVT.